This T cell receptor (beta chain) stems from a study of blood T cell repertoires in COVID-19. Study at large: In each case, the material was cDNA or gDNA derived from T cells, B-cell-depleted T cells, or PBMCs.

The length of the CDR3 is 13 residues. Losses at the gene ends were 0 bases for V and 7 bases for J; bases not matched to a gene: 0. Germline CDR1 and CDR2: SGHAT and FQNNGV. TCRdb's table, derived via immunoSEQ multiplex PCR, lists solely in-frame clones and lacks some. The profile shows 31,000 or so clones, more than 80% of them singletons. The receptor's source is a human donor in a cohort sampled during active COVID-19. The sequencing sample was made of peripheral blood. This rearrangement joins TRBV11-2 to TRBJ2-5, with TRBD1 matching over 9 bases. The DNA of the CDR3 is TGTGCCAGCAGCTTAGAACAGGGGGCGACCCAGTACTTC. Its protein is CASSLEQGATQYF.